A selection of T cell receptor beta chains follows, all from one sample in a study of post-analysis software for immune sequencing data. TCRdb re-called the PCR reads with MiXCR, one entry per CDR3 protein. The profile covers approximately 730,000 distinct CDR3 sequences, with around 42% appearing a single time and 4.9% taken by the ten largest. Sequencing was performed on blood. Source of these receptors: a girl aged 5-17 years with multiple sclerosis. CDR3s include the opening cysteine and the closing phenylalanine or tryptophan. The order of the fields is clone size, D gene, J gene, V gene, CDR3 protein, CDR3 DNA. A D gene is named only where the DNA matches it firmly. A clone size is listed for some rows: how often the clone was seen (once, few, many), or a class if it is expanded.

size: -; D: TRBD2; J: TRBJ2-1; V: TRBV4-3; CDR3: CASSQFNERESEQFF; DNA: TGCGCCAGCAGCCAATTTAACGAGCGGGAGAGTGAGCAGTTCTTC
size: few; D: -; J: TRBJ2-3; V: TRBV29-1; CDR3: CSAGDVGLSTDTQYF; DNA: TGCAGCGCGGGTGATGTGGGACTGAGCACAGATACGCAGTATTTT
size: -; D: -; J: TRBJ2-6; V: TRBV29-1; CDR3: CSARMESGANVLTF; DNA: TGCAGCGCCAGGATGGAGTCTGGGGCCAACGTCCTGACTTTC
size: few; D: TRBD2; J: TRBJ2-7; V: TRBV7-9; CDR3: CASSNSGSYPGSSYEQYF; DNA: TGTGCCAGCAGCAATAGCGGGAGTTACCCCGGTAGCTCCTACGAGCAGTACTTC
size: -; D: -; J: TRBJ1-2; V: TRBV6-2/TRBV6-3; CDR3: CASSPRLSGYTF; DNA: TGTGCCAGCAGCCCCAGGCTTAGTGGCTACACCTTC
size: once; D: TRBD2; J: TRBJ2-1; V: TRBV24-1; CDR3: CATSDLRLAGGNEQFF; DNA: TGTGCCACCAGTGATTTGCGACTAGCGGGAGGGAATGAGCAGTTCTTC
size: -; D: TRBD2; J: TRBJ2-1; V: TRBV20-1; CDR3: CSARAATSDYNEQFF; DNA: TGCAGTGCTAGGGCCGCGACTAGCGACTACAATGAGCAGTTCTTC
size: -; D: TRBD1; J: TRBJ1-4; V: TRBV5-6; CDR3: CASSLATGQEKLFF; DNA: TGTGCCAGCAGCTTGGCGACAGGGCAGGAGAAACTGTTTTTT
size: -; D: -; J: TRBJ1-2; V: TRBV12-3/TRBV12-4; CDR3: CASSHRDTGGGYTF; DNA: TGTGCCAGCAGCCACCGCGACACGGGTGGCGGCTACACCTTC
size: -; D: -; J: TRBJ2-5; V: TRBV6-5; CDR3: CASSVPPHETQYF; DNA: TGTGCCAGCAGTGTACCTCCTCATGAGACCCAGTACTTC
size: -; D: TRBD1; J: TRBJ1-1; V: TRBV12-3/TRBV12-4; CDR3: CASTLTGGRTEAFF; DNA: TGTGCCAGCACCCTAACAGGGGGCAGGACTGAAGCTTTCTTT
size: few; D: -; J: TRBJ2-7; V: TRBV9; CDR3: CASSPYAGHEQYF; DNA: TGTGCCAGCAGTCCCTATGCGGGGCACGAGCAGTACTTC
size: -; D: TRBD2; J: TRBJ2-3; V: TRBV29-1; CDR3: CSTRLGGTSTDTQYF; DNA: TGCAGCACCCGTCTCGGGGGGACCAGCACAGATACGCAGTATTTT
size: few; D: TRBD2; J: TRBJ2-4; V: TRBV15; CDR3: CATSRGLAGTNIQYF; DNA: TGTGCCACCAGCAGAGGACTAGCGGGAACAAACATTCAGTACTTC
size: -; D: TRBD1; J: TRBJ2-6; V: TRBV30; CDR3: CAWNPGTGEANVLTF; DNA: TGTGCCTGGAATCCCGGGACAGGGGAAGCCAACGTCCTGACTTTC
size: -; D: TRBD2; J: TRBJ2-3; V: TRBV20-1; CDR3: CSASPGLAASTDTQYF; DNA: TGCAGTGCTAGCCCCGGACTAGCGGCTAGCACAGATACGCAGTATTTT
size: few; D: TRBD1; J: TRBJ2-7; V: TRBV4-3; CDR3: CASSHAYTPGQSSYEQYF; DNA: TGCGCCAGCAGCCATGCTTACACCCCGGGACAGAGCTCCTACGAGCAGTACTTC
size: few; D: TRBD2; J: TRBJ2-7; V: TRBV12-3/TRBV12-4; CDR3: CASSFEAGKDEQYF; DNA: TGTGCCAGCAGTTTCGAAGCGGGAAAAGACGAGCAGTACTTC
size: few; D: TRBD2; J: TRBJ2-7; V: TRBV20-1; CDR3: CSAPPPRLAGEQYF; DNA: TGCAGTGCTCCCCCGCCCCGACTAGCCGGCGAGCAGTACTTC
size: once; D: TRBD2; J: TRBJ2-7; V: TRBV5-5; CDR3: CASSFAPRRGTYEQYF; DNA: TGTGCCAGCAGCTTTGCCCCTCGGCGGGGGACCTACGAGCAGTACTTC
size: -; D: TRBD2; J: TRBJ2-1; V: TRBV20-1; CDR3: CSARDPSGRGDNEQFF; DNA: TGCAGTGCTAGAGATCCGAGCGGGAGGGGAGACAATGAGCAGTTCTTC
size: -; D: -; J: TRBJ2-1; V: TRBV7-9; CDR3: CASSLPGQTHNEQFF; DNA: TGTGCCAGCTCACTACCGGGACAAACACACAATGAGCAGTTCTTC
size: -; D: -; J: TRBJ2-5; V: TRBV7-2; CDR3: CASSSPSETQYF; DNA: TGTGCCAGCAGCTCCCCAAGCGAGACCCAGTACTTC
size: -; D: -; J: TRBJ2-7; V: TRBV29-1; CDR3: CGVKAPNRGEQYF; DNA: TGCGGCGTAAAAGCGCCCAATAGAGGCGAGCAGTACTTC
size: -; D: TRBD1; J: TRBJ1-2; V: TRBV6-5; CDR3: CASSEYRGRSYTF; DNA: TGTGCCAGCAGTGAGTACAGGGGGCGAAGCTACACCTTC
size: few; D: -; J: TRBJ2-7; V: TRBV7-6; CDR3: CASSYGVTYEQYF; DNA: TGTGCCAGCAGCTATGGGGTGACCTACGAGCAGTACTTC
size: -; D: TRBD2; J: TRBJ2-1; V: TRBV20-1; CDR3: CSATRLAGYNEQFF; DNA: TGCAGTGCTACTCGACTAGCGGGTTACAATGAGCAGTTCTTC
size: few; D: -; J: TRBJ2-7; V: TRBV5-1; CDR3: CASSLEAYTAYEQYF; DNA: TGCGCCAGCAGCTTGGAAGCGTACACGGCCTACGAGCAGTACTTC
size: once; D: TRBD2; J: TRBJ2-1; V: TRBV9; CDR3: CASSVTSGSFGNEQFF; DNA: TGTGCCAGCAGCGTAACTAGCGGGAGTTTTGGCAATGAGCAGTTCTTC
size: -; D: TRBD2; J: TRBJ2-7; V: TRBV7-2; CDR3: CASNSLAGDGYEQYF; DNA: TGTGCCAGCAACTCCTTGGCGGGAGATGGCTACGAGCAGTACTTC
size: few; D: -; J: TRBJ2-7; V: TRBV5-1; CDR3: CASSLAGGRTVSYEQYF; DNA: TGCGCCAGCAGCTTGGCCGGGGGGCGGACAGTCTCCTACGAGCAGTACTTC
size: -; D: TRBD2; J: TRBJ2-1; V: TRBV12-3/TRBV12-4; CDR3: CASSRGLAKEQFF; DNA: TGTGCCAGCAGTCGGGGACTAGCGAAGGAGCAGTTCTTC
size: once; D: TRBD2; J: TRBJ2-3; V: TRBV7-9; CDR3: CASGASSGLAGGGPTDTQYF; DNA: TGTGCCAGCGGAGCCTCCTCCGGACTAGCGGGAGGAGGACCCACAGATACGCAGTATTTT
size: -; D: -; J: TRBJ2-1; V: TRBV5-1; CDR3: CASSLELMGKETQFF; DNA: TGCGCCAGCAGCTTGGAGCTGATGGGGAAAGAGACCCAGTTCTTC
size: -; D: TRBD1; J: TRBJ2-5; V: TRBV7-9; CDR3: CASSPGTGERKTQYF; DNA: TGTGCCAGCAGCCCCGGTACAGGGGAAAGAAAGACCCAGTACTTC
size: few; D: TRBD2; J: TRBJ2-7; V: TRBV12-3/TRBV12-4; CDR3: CASSATSGQKQYF; DNA: TGTGCCAGCAGTGCGACTAGCGGGCAGAAGCAGTACTTC
size: -; D: TRBD1; J: TRBJ2-5; V: TRBV5-1; CDR3: CASSWGQGGTQYF; DNA: TGCGCCAGCAGCTGGGGACAGGGAGGGACCCAGTACTTC
size: -; D: -; J: TRBJ2-1; V: TRBV7-2; CDR3: CASSPTLARPYNEQFF; DNA: TGTGCCAGCAGCCCCACGTTAGCTAGACCCTACAATGAGCAGTTCTTC
size: -; D: TRBD1; J: TRBJ1-1; V: TRBV28; CDR3: CASSLSGDREAFF; DNA: TGTGCCAGCAGTTTATCGGGGGACAGGGAAGCTTTCTTT
size: few; D: -; J: TRBJ2-3; V: TRBV29-1; CDR3: CSVEPHRVGAPDTQYF; DNA: TGCAGCGTCGAACCCCACAGGGTTGGGGCCCCAGATACGCAGTATTTT
size: -; D: -; J: TRBJ2-7; V: TRBV12-3/TRBV12-4; CDR3: CASSPFGGNYEQYF; DNA: TGTGCCAGCAGTCCGTTTGGCGGAAACTACGAGCAGTACTTC
size: -; D: TRBD2; J: TRBJ2-1; V: TRBV12-3/TRBV12-4; CDR3: CASRTGTSGSSDEQFF; DNA: TGTGCCAGCAGAACAGGGACTAGCGGGAGTAGCGATGAGCAGTTCTTC